This record covers a single T cell receptor (beta chain). The data were taken from a study of CD8 T cells in Susac syndrome. The CDR3 consists of 16 residues. Trimming pared 0 bases from V and 2 bases from J, leaving 11 bases between. The V gene's germline CDR1 is PRHDT and CDR2 FYEKMQ (reference sequence). Reverse transcription of 0.5 to 1 ug RNA was performed with random hexamers. Amplification of TCR beta CDR3 across 54 Vbeta and 13 Jbeta was performed with immunoSEQ multiplex PCR. Each CDR3 protein is one row after TCRdb ran MiXCR on the immunoSEQ multiplex PCR reads. The sample contains hundreds of thousands of distinct CDR3 sequences, approximately 92% of which appear only once.

This sequence originates from a human donor with multiple sclerosis. The chain carries TRBV13 and TRBJ1-5, with D uncertain. The sequenced sample was CD4+ T cells from PBMCs. The CDR3 sequence is CASSLGVGVGNQPQHF. For the CDR3, the DNA is TGTGCCAGCAGCTTAGGAGTCGGGGTGGGCAATCAGCCCCAGCATTTT.